The 22 T cell receptor beta chains below come from one sample, sequenced in a study of blood T cell repertoires in COVID-19. Repertoires were generated with immunoSEQ multiplex PCR, while TCRdb's copy carries only in-frame clones and drops some. The sample has 400,000 to 450,000 clones; roughly 90% are singletons. Material for sequencing was peripheral blood. The receptors were gathered from a man aged 18 to 35 with COVID-19, enrolled during active disease.

In its sample, this clone was seen a few times. The rearrangement uses TRBV2 and TRBJ1-5, with D possibly being TRBD1 (5 bases). The CDR3 is 15 residues long. CDR1 and CDR2 from the germline V gene are SNHLY and FYNNEI. V was cut by 8 bases and J by 5 bases, with 19 bases left in between. The CDR3 DNA sequence: TGTGCCAGCGGACGCCTCCAGGGCGCTGATCAGCCCCAGCATTTT. Protein: CASGRLQGADQPQHF.

The V call is TRBV6-5, the J call TRBJ2-1, with D perhaps TRBD2 (6 bases). Germline lookup yields CDR1 MNHEY and CDR2 SVGAGI. The length of the CDR3 is 14 residues. The V gene lost 7 bases and the J gene lost 3 bases, with 13 bases spanning the gap. This CDR3 reads CASTGGGLYNEQFF. CDR3 sequence (DNA): TGTGCCAGCACCGGTGGGGGACTCTACAATGAGCAGTTCTTC.

The chain has TRBV7-2 and TRBJ2-3; 10 positions agree with TRBD2. After removal of 0 bases from V and 4 bases from J, the junction contained 10 bases not matched to a gene. The CDR3 totals 18 residues. Germline V gene lookup returns CDR1 SGHTA and CDR2 FQGNSA. Written as DNA, the CDR3 is TGTGCCAGCAGCTTAGCAGGGCGAGCGGGAGGGTCTGCAGATACGCAGTATTTT. Translating gives CASSLAGRAGGSADTQYF.

The chain employs TRBV19 and TRBJ2-2, with D tentatively TRBD2 (6 bases). The CDR3 has 15 amino acids. From germline, CDR1 is LNHDA and CDR2 SQIVND (reference sequence). V lost 7 bases, J lost 6 bases, and 18 bases lay in between. Here the CDR3 DNA reads TGTGCCAGTAAACTCGGGACTCGCAGCGCCGGGGAGCTGTTTTTT. This codes for CASKLGTRSAGELFF.

The chain joins TRBV27 to TRBJ1-5; D may be TRBD1 (5 bases). The CDR3 has 16 amino acids. V shed 6 bases and J shed 6 bases, with 21 bases lying between them. CDR1 and CDR2 from the germline V gene are MNHEY and SMNVEV (reference sequence). The CDR3 region has the DNA TGTGCCAGCAGCTCCCGGGCAGATCTGGGGGGTCAGCCCCAGCATTTT. Residues: CASSSRADLGGQPQHF.

The chain is built from TRBV7-6 and TRBJ2-5, with TRBD2 identical over 11 bases. This CDR3 has 16 amino acids. The germline gives CDR1 SGHVS, CDR2 FNYEAQ. Germline trimming cut 5 bases from V and 4 bases from J; bases unmatched to any gene: 9. CDR3 amino acids: CASSHPTSGNLETQYF. The DNA for the CDR3 is TGTGCCAGCAGCCATCCGACTAGCGGGAATCTAGAGACCCAGTACTTC.

The chain has TRBV7-8 and TRBJ2-2, with TRBD1 matching 10 bases. After removal of 6 bases from V and 4 bases from J, the junction contained 5 bases not matched to a gene. This CDR3 has 15 amino acids. Germline values: CDR1 SGHVS, CDR2 FQNEAQ. The CDR3, as DNA: TGTGCCAGCAGAGTCGACAGGGGGCCCACCGGGGAGCTGTTTTTT. It yields the protein CASRVDRGPTGELFF.

The chain carries TRBV6-6 and TRBJ1-1; 8 positions agree with TRBD1. Germline values: CDR1 MNHNY, CDR2 SVGAGI (reference sequence). The CDR3 extends over 14 amino acids. V dropped 8 bases and J dropped 4; count of bases not matched to a gene: 9. The CDR3 DNA follows: TGTGCCAGCTCCTTACAGGGGGTTGGCACTGAAGCTTTCTTT. This translates into CASSLQGVGTEAFF.

The gene calls are TRBV7-9 and TRBJ2-1; 8 positions match TRBD1. The J segment lost 5 bases and the V segment lost 5 bases, leaving 5 bases of the junction unmatched. Germline V lookup: CDR1 SEHNR, CDR2 FQNEAQ (reference sequence). The CDR3 is 14 amino acids. CDR3 DNA sequence: TGTGCCAGCAGCACCCTGACAGGGGACAATGAGCAGTTCTTC. Amino acids: CASSTLTGDNEQFF. The whole variable domain, remainder taken from reference TRBV7-9 and TRBJ2-1, is DTGVSQNPRHKITKRGQNVTFRCDPISEHNRLYWYRQTLGQGPEFLTYFQNEAQLEKSRLLSDRFSAERPKGSFSTLEIQRTEQGDSAMYLCASSTLTGDNEQFFGPGTRLTVL.

The gene calls are TRBV9 and TRBJ2-7; 9 bases map to TRBD2. Germline CDR1 is SGDLS and CDR2 is YYNGEE. The CDR3 consists of 14 residues. V lost 1 base, J lost 6 bases, and 5 bases stayed unmatched. In nucleotides, the CDR3 is TGTGCCAGCAGCGTACAGGCGGGAGGGTTCGAGCAGTACTTC. This gives the protein CASSVQAGGFEQYF.

V usage is TRBV18 and J usage is TRBJ1-1, with D possibly TRBD1 on 6 matching bases. This CDR3 has 16 amino acids. Germline V gene data show CDR1 as KGHSH and CDR2 as LQKENI. The V and J ends lost 5 bases and 3 bases respectively, with 19 bases between them. The CDR3 loop is CASSFQGGGGDTEAFF. The CDR3 nucleotides are TGTGCCAGCTCATTCCAAGGGGGGGGAGGAGACACTGAAGCTTTCTTT.

The CDR3 DNA reads as TGTGCCAGCAGTGGCGACATAGGGGACAGGGGAACAGATACGCAGTATTTT. The encoded protein is CASSGDIGDRGTDTQYF. The chain employs TRBV7-9 and TRBJ2-3, with 10 bases aligning to TRBD1. Germline values: CDR1 SEHNR, CDR2 FQNEAQ (reference sequence). CDR3 length: 17 amino acids. V was pared by 6 bases and J by 3 bases, with 12 bases of the junction left unmatched.

The rearrangement links TRBV7-9 to TRBJ1-2; 7 bases are a match to TRBD1. V trimming: 7 bases; J trimming: 2 bases; junction bases outside the gene matches: 4. The CDR3 contains 13 residues. The germline gives CDR1 SEHNR, CDR2 FQNEAQ (reference sequence). CDR3 nucleotides: TGTGCCAGCACCACACAGGGGAACTATGGCTACACCTTC. As protein: CASTTQGNYGYTF.

The chain links TRBV28 to TRBJ2-7, with D perhaps matching TRBD1 (5 bases). Germline CDR1 is MDHEN and CDR2 is SYDVKM. The ends were cut back, 4 bases at V and 5 bases at J, with 12 bases in the middle. CDR3 size: 13 residues. In DNA form, the CDR3 reads TGTGCCAGCAGTTCCCAGGGCCCCAACGAGCAGTACTTC. It specifies CASSSQGPNEQYF. Using reference TRBV28 and TRBJ2-7 for the parts outside the CDR3, the full variable domain is DVKVTQSSRYLVKRTGEKVFLECVQDMDHENMFWYRQDPGLGLRLIYFSYDVKMKEKGDIPEGYSVSREKKERFSLILESASTNQTSMYLCASSSQGPNEQYFGPGTRLTVT.

Concerning this clone: A much larger clonotype is one base distant, so this may be a read error. The V gene is TRBV4-1, the J gene TRBJ2-3, with 7 bases lining up with TRBD2. V dropped 0 bases and J dropped 1; count of bases not matched to a gene: 1. CDR1 is MGHRA, CDR2 YSYEKL, per germline. The CDR3 is 15 residues long. CDR3 protein: CASSQDRGGTDTQYF. The CDR3, as DNA: TGCGCCAGCAGCCAAGATCGGGGGGGCACAGATACGCAGTATTTT.

J is TRBJ1-1 and V is TRBV9; D unclear. With 2 bases removed from V and 1 base from J, the gap between germline ends came to 6 bases. The length of the CDR3 is 13 residues. In germline, CDR1 is SGDLS, CDR2 YYNGEE. The CDR3 region is CASSVEGNTEAFF. CDR3 in DNA: TGTGCCAGCAGCGTCGAGGGGAACACTGAAGCTTTCTTT.

A few counts support this clone. Distinct nucleotide sequences in the sample also encode this CDR3. This chain links TRBV6-6 with TRBJ2-1; 8 positions match TRBD2. From germline, CDR1 is MNHNY and CDR2 SVGAGI (reference sequence). This CDR3 is built from 14 residues. J lost 3 bases, V lost 6 bases, and 4 bases had no gene match. For the CDR3, the DNA is TGTGCCAGCAGCTCGGGGGGGGTCTACAATGAGCAGTTCTTC. It codes for CASSSGGVYNEQFF.

The CDR3 is CASSAGGGQESYEQYF. CDR3 bases: TGTGCCAGCAGTGCCGGAGGCGGACAGGAGTCCTACGAGCAGTACTTC. The chain carries TRBV6-1 and TRBJ2-7, with 7 bases lining up with TRBD1. After removal of 4 bases from V and 1 base from J, the junction contained 10 bases not matched to a gene. In germline, CDR1 is MNHNS, CDR2 SASEGT. The CDR3 length is 16 residues.

This chain joins TRBV19 and TRBJ2-3; tentatively, D is TRBD2 (6 bases). The CDR3 loop spans 16 amino acids. Germline V gene data show CDR1 as LNHDA and CDR2 as SQIVND (reference sequence). Trimming took 6 bases from V and 0 from J, leaving 16 bases between them. The CDR3, as DNA: TGTGCCAGTAGGAACGCGGGACGGTCTAGCACAGATACGCAGTATTTT. Protein sequence: CASRNAGRSSTDTQYF.

CDR3 in DNA: TGTGCCAGCTCACCATCGGGAGGGGCGCCCTACGAGCAGTACTTC. Translating gives CASSPSGGAPYEQYF. This sequence joins TRBV18 and TRBJ2-7; 8 nucleotides match TRBD2. Germline CDR1 and CDR2: KGHSH and LQKENI. With 2 bases clipped from V and 2 bases from J, the junction kept 5 bases outside the gene matches. The CDR3 runs 15 residues.

This sequence joins TRBV15 and TRBJ1-2; 7 bases match TRBD1. Germline V CDR1 and CDR2: LNHNV, YYDKDF (reference sequence). V was pared by 5 bases and J by 3 bases, with 3 bases of the junction left unmatched. This CDR3 is 13 amino acids long. This CDR3 reads CATSADRDYGYTF. The CDR3 DNA reads as TGTGCCACCAGCGCAGACAGGGACTATGGCTACACCTTC.

The chain joins TRBV11-3 to TRBJ2-7, with D unclear. CDR1 SGHNT and CDR2 YENEEA come from the germline V gene. The CDR3 length is 12 residues. Deletions cut 8 bases from V and 5 bases from J, with 13 bases between. CDR3: CASRWMGHEQYF. The CDR3 DNA sequence: TGTGCCAGCCGGTGGATGGGCCACGAGCAGTACTTC.